These 29 T cell receptor beta chains came from one sample sequenced in a study of blood T cell repertoires in COVID-19. The assay was immunoSEQ multiplex PCR, and TCRdb's table has in-frame clones only and misses some. The table lists under 250,000 clones, 89% of them singletons, with around 6% in the top ten. The specimen was peripheral blood. Source of these receptors: a man aged 60-69 years who had recovered from COVID-19.

Concerning this clone: The sample carries other DNA sequences with the same CDR3. The rearrangement links TRBV19 to TRBJ2-5; TRBD2 is a possible D gene (6 bases). From germline, CDR1 is LNHDA and CDR2 SQIVND (reference sequence). CDR3 size: 14 residues. Trimming took 5 bases from V and 0 from J, leaving 10 bases between them. The CDR3 loop reads CASSSGGYQETQYF. DNA for the CDR3: TGTGCCAGTAGTTCCGGGGGTTACCAAGAGACCCAGTACTTC.

The chain couples TRBV7-2 to TRBJ2-4, with TRBD2 matching over 11 bases. In germline, CDR1 is SGHTA, CDR2 FQGNSA. The CDR3 is 17 amino acids. Trimming at V came to 4 bases and at J to 0 bases, leaving 5 bases not matched to a gene. The CDR3 DNA follows: TGTGCCAGCAGCTGGTGGGGGACTAGCGGAGCCAAAAACATTCAGTACTTC. Its translation is CASSWWGTSGAKNIQYF.

The chain recombines TRBV6-2 or TRBV6-3 with TRBJ2-3, with D perhaps TRBD2 (6 bases). The length of the CDR3 is 13 residues. Germline lookup yields CDR1 MNHEY and CDR2 SVGEGT. V dropped 6 bases and J dropped 6 bases, with 13 bases sitting between them. CDR3 amino acids: CASSLRDVDTQYF. The CDR3 region has the DNA TGTGCCAGCAGCCTGCGGGACGTGGATACGCAGTATTTT.

The J gene is TRBJ2-1, the V gene TRBV19; 12 bases map to TRBD2. The CDR3 has 15 residues. Germline V CDR1 and CDR2: LNHDA, SQIVND (reference sequence). Trimming removed 6 bases from V and 7 bases from J; junction bases left unmatched: 7. CDR3 residues: CASRPDGLAGNEQFF. The CDR3 coding sequence is TGTGCCAGTAGACCTGACGGACTAGCGGGGAATGAGCAGTTCTTC.

This clone was detected ten times or more. Distinct nucleotide sequences in the sample also encode this CDR3. The chain recombines TRBV18 with TRBJ2-7; no clear D. CDR1 and CDR2 from the germline V gene are KGHSH and LQKENI. Deletions cut 2 bases from V and 3 bases from J, with 5 bases between. This CDR3 has 12 residues. CDR3 DNA sequence: TGTGCCAGCTCACCATCCAGCTACGAGCAGTACTTC. It specifies CASSPSSYEQYF.

The CDR3 DNA reads TGTGCCAGCAGTCTAACCCCCCCTACTAGCGGGAGGGACACCGGGGAGCTGTTTTTT. Its translation: CASSLTPPTSGRDTGELFF. The rearrangement joins TRBV6-6 to TRBJ2-2, with TRBD2 matching over 13 bases. This CDR3 is built from 19 residues. Germline V gene sequence: CDR1 MNHNY, CDR2 SVGAGI (reference sequence). Unmatched junction bases numbered 12, after V lost 5 bases and J lost 3 bases.

The chain joins TRBV4-1 to TRBJ2-7; a possible D gene is TRBD2 (5 bases). CDR1 and CDR2 (germline): MGHRA, YSYEKL. The V end was cut by 2 bases, the J end by 5 bases, with 19 bases between. The CDR3 loop spans 16 amino acids. CDR3 nucleotides: TGCGCCAGCAGCCAAACTTCGGCTAGCCGCGTGGACGAGCAGTACTTC. Protein: CASSQTSASRVDEQYF.

This chain joins TRBV7-3 and TRBJ2-5; 8 positions agree with TRBD2. CDR3 length: 14 residues. Germline V gene lookup returns CDR1 SGHTA and CDR2 FQGTGA. J gave up 4 bases and V 5 bases, and 6 bases lay outside the gene matches. This chain's CDR3 is CASSPGGARETQYF. For the CDR3, the DNA is TGTGCCAGCAGCCCCGGGGGGGCCCGAGAGACCCAGTACTTC. The variable domain in full, with the rest retrieved from reference TRBV7-3 and TRBJ2-5, is GAGVSQTPSNKVTEKGKYVELRCDPISGHTALYWYRQSLGQGPEFLIYFQGTGAADDSGLPNDRFFAVRPEGSVSTLKIQRTERGDSAVYLCASSPGGARETQYFGPGTRLLVL.

This clone was recorded once. The V and J genes are TRBV28 and TRBJ2-2, with 9 bases lining up with TRBD2. V trimming: 2 bases; J trimming: 0 bases; junction bases outside the gene matches: 7. This CDR3 contains 18 residues. Germline V lookup: CDR1 MDHEN, CDR2 SYDVKM. The CDR3 spells CASSLKASGASNTGELFF. The CDR3 nucleotides are TGTGCCAGCAGTTTAAAGGCTAGCGGGGCGTCGAACACCGGGGAGCTGTTTTTT.

This chain joins TRBV3-1 (or the pseudogene TRBV3-2) and TRBJ2-3; TRBD2 might be the D (5 bases). Between the trimmed V and J ends, which lost 1 base and 2 bases, there was a span of 10 bases. In germline, CDR1 is LGHDT, CDR2 YNNKEL (reference sequence). This CDR3 contains 15 residues. The CDR3 loop reads CASSQVEADTDTQYF. DNA for the CDR3: TGTGCCAGCAGCCAAGTCGAAGCGGACACAGATACGCAGTATTTT.

V and J are TRBV28 and TRBJ2-7; 8 nucleotides align to TRBD2. The J segment lost 0 bases and the V segment lost 4 bases, leaving 17 bases of the junction unmatched. Looked up from germline, CDR1 is MDHEN and CDR2 is SYDVKM. CDR3 size: 19 residues. The CDR3 sequence: CASSSTRVLSGASSYEQYF. CDR3 sequence (DNA): TGTGCCAGCAGTTCTACGAGGGTACTTAGCGGGGCCAGCTCCTACGAGCAGTACTTC.

V gene TRBV19 combines with J gene TRBJ2-5; TRBD2 aligns across 7 bases. The ends lost 4 bases at V and 5 bases at J; junction bases unmatched: 7. In germline, CDR1 is LNHDA, CDR2 SQIVND (reference sequence). The CDR3 sequence is 14 residues long. CDR3 nucleotide sequence: TGTGCCAGTAGTAGTGCGGGAGCTACGGAGACCCAGTACTTC. This gives the protein CASSSAGATETQYF.

V usage is TRBV28 and J usage is TRBJ2-7, with TRBD2 matching 8 bases. The V gene end was trimmed by 6 bases and the J gene end by 1 base; junction bases not matched to a gene: 11. The CDR3 loop spans 16 amino acids. Germline V gene data show CDR1 as MDHEN and CDR2 as SYDVKM. For the CDR3, the DNA is TGTGCCAGCAGAGGGAGTAGCGGGGCATTTTCCTACGAGCAGTACTTC. It encodes CASRGSSGAFSYEQYF.

The chain is built from TRBV27 and TRBJ1-6; 12 bases are shared with TRBD1. CDR1 and CDR2 (germline): MNHEY, SMNVEV (reference sequence). The V gene end was trimmed by 1 base and the J gene end by 5 bases; junction bases not matched to a gene: 18. The CDR3 contains 22 residues. The CDR3 nucleotides are TGTGCCAGCAGTTTATGGGAATCGGGACAGGGGGCGAAGGAGGTGCATAATTCACCCCTCCACTTT. Translating gives CASSLWESGQGAKEVHNSPLHF.

V and J are TRBV18 and TRBJ1-2, with a possible D match to TRBD1 (5 bases). The germline V and J ends were trimmed by 6 bases and 2 bases, with 10 bases remaining between them. The germline gives CDR1 KGHSH, CDR2 LQKENI. The CDR3 length is 13 residues. This CDR3 reads CASSTSGNYGYTF. In DNA form, the CDR3 reads TGTGCCAGCTCGACCTCAGGGAACTATGGCTACACCTTC.

This clone was found once. The chain joins TRBV29-1 to TRBJ2-1; 7 positions agree with TRBD1. Losses at the gene ends were 4 bases for V and 6 bases for J; bases not matched to a gene: 6. The CDR3 spans 13 residues. The V gene's germline CDR1 is SQVTM and CDR2 ANQGSEA. CDR3 bases: TGCAGCGTTGCGACAGGGAATAGCAATGAGCAGTTCTTC. It yields the protein CSVATGNSNEQFF.

The chain carries TRBV18 and TRBJ1-1; tentatively, D is TRBD1 (6 bases). The germline CDR1 and CDR2 sequences are KGHSH and LQKENI. Trimming left V 4 bases short and J 1 base short, with 13 bases between. This CDR3 is 15 amino acids long. As DNA, the CDR3 is TGTGCCAGCTCACAAAGCGGACAGAGGAACACTGAAGCTTTCTTT. Translated: CASSQSGQRNTEAFF.

Regarding this clone: This sample includes further DNA sequences coding for the same CDR3. The chain links TRBV9 to TRBJ2-7, with TRBD1 matching 12 bases. J was trimmed by 4 bases and V by 4 bases; bases with no gene match: 6. Per the germline V gene, CDR1 is SGDLS and CDR2 is YYNGEE. CDR3 length: 15 residues. Here the CDR3 DNA reads TGTGCCAGCAGCCCCGGGACAGGGGGCCTATACGAGCAGTACTTC. Amino acid sequence: CASSPGTGGLYEQYF.

The V call is TRBV3-1 (or the pseudogene TRBV3-2), the J call TRBJ1-2, with unresolved D. CDR1 is LGHDT and CDR2 is YNNKEL in the germline V gene (reference sequence). Trimming cost V 3 bases and J 6 bases, with 8 bases left between them. The CDR3 sequence is 12 residues long. The CDR3 loop is CASSHEVNGYTF. The DNA of the CDR3 is TGTGCCAGCAGCCACGAGGTGAATGGCTACACCTTC.

This clone appeared a single time. The rearrangement links TRBV4-2 to TRBJ2-2; TRBD2 agrees at 12 bases. Germline V gene sequence: CDR1 LGHNA, CDR2 YNFKEQ. This CDR3 spans 15 amino acids. V lost 4 bases and J lost 6; bases outside the gene matches: 3. This CDR3 reads CASSLRLAGAGELFF. The DNA of the CDR3 is TGTGCCAGCAGCCTCCGACTAGCGGGAGCCGGGGAGCTGTTTTTT.

The J gene is TRBJ1-2, the V gene TRBV19, with D perhaps TRBD1 (5 bases). The germline V and J ends were trimmed by 7 bases and 1 base, with 16 bases remaining between them. This CDR3 spans 15 amino acids. Germline loops: CDR1 LNHDA, CDR2 SQIVND (reference sequence). DNA of the CDR3: TGTGCCAGTACCCCGATAGGGGTCTTTAACTATGGCTACACCTTC. Its translation: CASTPIGVFNYGYTF.

Concerning this clone: Distinct nucleotide sequences in the sample also encode this CDR3. The chain joins TRBV7-3 to TRBJ1-2; 9 positions match TRBD1. The germline V gene has CDR1 SGHTA and CDR2 FQGTGA. V was pared by 3 bases and J by 6 bases, with 2 bases of the junction left unmatched. The CDR3 contains 13 residues. The CDR3 bases are TGTGCCAGCAGCTTCCGGACAGGGGATGGCTACACCTTC. Translated: CASSFRTGDGYTF.

The rearrangement uses TRBV21-1 and TRBJ2-2; TRBD1 was called by the table and not checked on the DNA. TRBV21-1 is annotated as a pseudogene. The length of the CDR3 is 15 residues. The CDR3 reads CASGGEKQPKSELFF. The CDR3 bases are TGTGCCAGCGGGGGCGAGAAACAGCCCAAATCGGAGCTGTTTTTT.

The chain has TRBV2 and TRBJ2-1; 7 nucleotides line up with TRBD2. Germline loops: CDR1 SNHLY, CDR2 FYNNEI. This CDR3 comprises 16 residues. V shed 6 bases, J shed 1 base, and the junction held 9 bases outside the gene matches. The CDR3 DNA reads TGTGCCAGCAGATCTAGACTAGCCGATTCCTACAATGAGCAGTTCTTC. Translated, it gives CASRSRLADSYNEQFF.

This chain connects TRBV18 to TRBJ2-5, with TRBD2 matching over 7 bases. V lost 5 bases and J lost 7; bases outside the gene matches: 13. The CDR3 is 15 amino acids. Looked up from germline, CDR1 is KGHSH and CDR2 is LQKENI. The CDR3, as DNA: TGTGCCAGCTCATCACAAGCGGGAACAGTTGGGACCCAGTACTTC. This encodes CASSSQAGTVGTQYF.

In this sample, this clone turned up a few times. V gene TRBV7-9 combines with J gene TRBJ2-5; unclear D gene. The V gene lost 5 bases and the J gene lost 1 base, with 11 bases spanning the gap. CDR1 and CDR2 from the germline V gene are SEHNR and FQNEAQ (reference sequence). The CDR3 totals 14 residues. In DNA, the CDR3 is TGTGCCAGCAGCCCCCCGGGTTTCCAAGAGACCCAGTACTTC. This gives the protein CASSPPGFQETQYF.

The chain combines TRBV10-2 with TRBJ1-6; tentatively, D is TRBD1 (6 bases). The CDR3 extends over 16 amino acids. Germline V lookup: CDR1 WSHSY, CDR2 SAAADI. The V and J ends lost 5 bases and 6 bases respectively, with 17 bases between them. The CDR3 is CASSTFGGRINSPLHF. CDR3 nucleotide sequence: TGCGCCAGCAGTACTTTTGGGGGCCGGATTAATTCACCCCTCCACTTT.

The gene calls are TRBV19 and TRBJ1-2, with 7 bases aligning to TRBD1. The germline V gene encodes CDR1 LNHDA and CDR2 SQIVND (reference sequence). Trimming cost V 7 bases and J 0 bases; bases outside gene matches: 5. This CDR3 is 14 amino acids long. CDR3 bases: TGTGCCAGTAAAAGACAGGGTTCTAACTATGGCTACACCTTC. Translating gives CASKRQGSNYGYTF.

V gene TRBV6-2 or TRBV6-3 combines with J gene TRBJ1-2, with TRBD1 matching 9 bases. The CDR3 runs to 14 residues. V lost 5 bases to trimming and J lost 4 bases; unmatched junction nucleotides: 5. Germline V gives CDR1 MNHEY, CDR2 SVGEGT. The CDR3 bases are TGTGCCAGCAGTCAGGACAGGGGTGCCTATGGCTACACCTTC. It codes for CASSQDRGAYGYTF.